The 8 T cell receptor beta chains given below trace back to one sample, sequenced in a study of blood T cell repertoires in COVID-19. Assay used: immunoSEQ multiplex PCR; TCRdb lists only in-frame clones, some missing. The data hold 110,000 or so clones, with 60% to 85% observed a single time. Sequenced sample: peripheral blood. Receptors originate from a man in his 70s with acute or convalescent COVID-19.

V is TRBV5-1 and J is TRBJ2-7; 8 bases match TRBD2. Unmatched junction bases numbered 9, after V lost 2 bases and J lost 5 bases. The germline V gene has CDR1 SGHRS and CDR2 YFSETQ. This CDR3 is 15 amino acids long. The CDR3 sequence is CASSLTGTREDEQYF. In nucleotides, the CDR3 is TGCGCCAGCAGCTTAACCGGGACTAGGGAAGACGAGCAGTACTTC.

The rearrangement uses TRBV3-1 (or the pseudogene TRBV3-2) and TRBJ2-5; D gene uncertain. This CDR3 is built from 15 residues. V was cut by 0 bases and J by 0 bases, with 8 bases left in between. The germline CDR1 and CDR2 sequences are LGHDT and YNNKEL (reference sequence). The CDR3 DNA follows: TGTGCCAGCAGCCAAGATCCGACTTACCAAGAGACCCAGTACTTC. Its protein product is CASSQDPTYQETQYF.

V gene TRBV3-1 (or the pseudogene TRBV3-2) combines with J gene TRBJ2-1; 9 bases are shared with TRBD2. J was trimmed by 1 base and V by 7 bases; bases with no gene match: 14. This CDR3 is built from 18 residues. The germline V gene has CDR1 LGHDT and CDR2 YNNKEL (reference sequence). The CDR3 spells CASTTSGGGARSYNEQFF. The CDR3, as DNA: TGTGCCAGCACCACTTCGGGCGGGGGGGCCAGGTCCTACAATGAGCAGTTCTTC.

The CDR3: CASSFQLAGGLVEQFF. The CDR3 region has the DNA TGCGCCAGCAGCTTTCAACTAGCGGGAGGGTTAGTTGAGCAGTTCTTC. The rearrangement links TRBV5-1 to TRBJ2-1; 13 bases are a match to TRBD2. CDR1 is SGHRS, CDR2 YFSETQ, per germline. V lost 2 bases to trimming and J lost 9 bases; unmatched junction nucleotides: 8. The CDR3 spans 16 residues.

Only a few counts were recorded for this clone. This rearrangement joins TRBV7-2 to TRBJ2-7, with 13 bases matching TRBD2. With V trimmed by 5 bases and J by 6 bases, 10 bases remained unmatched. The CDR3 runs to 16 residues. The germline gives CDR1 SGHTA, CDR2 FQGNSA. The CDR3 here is CASSLLTSGRAGEQYF. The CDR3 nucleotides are TGTGCCAGCAGCCTGCTCACTAGCGGGAGGGCCGGCGAGCAGTACTTC. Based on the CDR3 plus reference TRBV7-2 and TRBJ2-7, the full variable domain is GAGVSQSPSNKVTEKGKDVELRCDPISGHTALYWYRQSLGQGLEFLIYFQGNSAPDKSGLPSDRFSAERTGGSVSTLTIQRTQQEDSAVYLCASSLLTSGRAGEQYFGPGTRLTVT.

CDR3 amino acids: CASSFSRGYGYTF. In DNA, the CDR3 is TGTGCCAGCAGCTTTTCCAGGGGCTATGGCTACACCTTC. The chain joins TRBV5-4 to TRBJ1-2; possible D gene TRBD1, 6 bases. In germline, CDR1 is SGHNT, CDR2 YYREEE (reference sequence). This CDR3 is built from 13 residues. Trimming removed 2 bases from V and 4 bases from J, with 9 bases in between. Together with reference TRBV5-4 and TRBJ1-2, the CDR3 gives the full variable domain: ETGVTQSPTHLIKTRGQQVTLRCSSQSGHNTVSWYQQALGQGPQFIFQYYREEENGRGNFPPRFSGLQFPNYSSELNVNALELDDSALYLCASSFSRGYGYTFGSGTRLTVV.

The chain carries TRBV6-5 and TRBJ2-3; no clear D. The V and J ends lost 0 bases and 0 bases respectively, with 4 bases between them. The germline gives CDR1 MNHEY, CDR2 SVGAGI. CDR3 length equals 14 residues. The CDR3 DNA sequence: TGTGCCAGCAGTTACTCCTACAGCACAGATACGCAGTATTTT. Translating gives CASSYSYSTDTQYF.

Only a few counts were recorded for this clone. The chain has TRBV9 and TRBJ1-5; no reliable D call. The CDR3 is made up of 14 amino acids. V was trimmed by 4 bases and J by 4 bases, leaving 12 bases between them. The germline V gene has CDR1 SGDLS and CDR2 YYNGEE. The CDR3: CASSTTVSNQPQHF. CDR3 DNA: TGTGCCAGCAGCACCACAGTGAGTAATCAGCCCCAGCATTTT.